The 5 T cell receptor beta chains below come from one sample, sequenced in a study of blood T cell repertoires in COVID-19. Here immunoSEQ multiplex PCR was the method, and the copy in TCRdb shows in-frame clones only, minus some. The profile covers 150,000 to 200,000 clones, with about 90% appearing a single time and about a fifth taken by the ten largest. The sequencing input was peripheral blood. These receptors came from a man between 60 and 75 years old with active or convalescent COVID-19.

V and J are TRBV5-1 and TRBJ2-1; tentatively, D is TRBD1 (6 bases). Per the germline V gene, CDR1 is SGHRS and CDR2 is YFSETQ. V was pared by 1 base and J by 2 bases, with 7 bases between. The CDR3 extends over 14 amino acids. As DNA, the CDR3 is TGCGCCAGCAGCTTGCAGGGGCCCTACAATGAGCAGTTCTTC. It codes for CASSLQGPYNEQFF.

This clone has more than one count but fewer than ten. The chain employs TRBV5-1 and TRBJ2-1; TRBD1 might be the D (5 bases). CDR3 size: 15 residues. V lost 1 base and J 0 bases, leaving 8 bases between the germline ends. Germline CDR1 reads SGHRS; CDR2 reads YFSETQ. The CDR3 region is CASSLWGGSYNEQFF. DNA for the CDR3: TGCGCCAGCAGCTTGTGGGGCGGCTCCTACAATGAGCAGTTCTTC.

This clone appeared a single time. The rearrangement uses TRBV2 and TRBJ2-6; a possible D gene is TRBD1 (5 bases). This CDR3 is 18 amino acids long. Trimming left V 2 bases short and J 0 bases short, with 14 bases between. Germline V gene sequence: CDR1 SNHLY, CDR2 FYNNEI. The chain's CDR3 is CASSEQKGRTSGANVLTF. The CDR3 DNA sequence: TGTGCCAGCAGTGAACAAAAGGGGCGTACCTCTGGGGCCAACGTCCTGACTTTC.

This chain connects TRBV18 to TRBJ2-1; 7 nucleotides match TRBD1. The germline V gene has CDR1 KGHSH and CDR2 LQKENI. V was pared by 2 bases and J by 1 base, with 5 bases of the junction left unmatched. The CDR3 has 16 amino acids. CDR3 residues: CASSPFRDRSYNEQFF. The DNA of the CDR3 is TGTGCCAGCTCACCATTCCGGGACAGATCCTACAATGAGCAGTTCTTC.

The rearrangement uses TRBV9 and TRBJ2-3; 13 nucleotides agree with TRBD2. Germline V lookup: CDR1 SGDLS, CDR2 YYNGEE. J was trimmed by 5 bases and V by 3 bases; bases with no gene match: 6. The CDR3 loop spans 16 amino acids. The CDR3 reads CASSEGLAGYLDTQYF. Here the CDR3 DNA reads TGTGCCAGCAGCGAGGGACTAGCGGGGTACCTAGATACGCAGTATTTT.